Below, 24 T cell receptor beta chains from the same sample are listed, as sequenced in a study of blood T cells in healthy people across ages. A second PCR of 7 to 11 cycles used a sample-barcoded 5' primer and a J-beta primer mix. TCRdb called the 5' RACE reads again in MiXCR, with one record for every CDR3 protein. The table records fewer than 950,000 distinct CDR3 sequences, roughly 34% of them present only once. The sequencing input was blood. The receptors here all came from a young man in good health.

The chain carries TRBV4-3 and TRBJ2-7; TRBD2 matches at 10 bases. From germline, CDR1 is LGHNA and CDR2 YSLEER. The ends lost 0 bases at V and 7 bases at J; junction bases unmatched: 15. The CDR3 length is 18 residues. The CDR3 loop reads CASSQDLTLAGDYNEQYF. CDR3 bases: TGCGCCAGCAGCCAAGATTTGACCCTAGCGGGGGATTACAATGAGCAGTACTTC.

The chain combines TRBV6-6 with TRBJ1-2; D is ambiguous. Germline V gene lookup returns CDR1 MNHNY and CDR2 SVGAGI (reference sequence). V was shortened by 4 bases and J by 4 bases, with 10 bases between the two germline ends. This CDR3 spans 13 amino acids. The CDR3: CASSFTEGYGYTF. CDR3 nucleotides: TGTGCCAGCAGTTTCACAGAGGGCTATGGCTACACCTTC.

This chain uses TRBV18 with TRBJ2-2; no definite D call. Germline V gene sequence: CDR1 KGHSH, CDR2 LQKENI. The CDR3 totals 15 residues. V was clipped by 2 bases and J by 2 bases, with 9 bases between them. CDR3 DNA: TGTGCCAGCTCACCAAGCAGTTCCAACACCGGGGAGCTGTTTTTT. Its translation is CASSPSSSNTGELFF.

The chain has TRBV4-3 and TRBJ2-5; no reliable D call. CDR1 and CDR2 (germline): LGHNA, YSLEER. The V end was cut by 0 bases, the J end by 2 bases, with 10 bases between. The CDR3 length is 15 residues. CDR3: CASSQDTDPQETQYF. DNA for the CDR3: TGCGCCAGCAGCCAAGATACGGACCCACAAGAGACCCAGTACTTC.

A remark on this clonotype: A read error is possible here, since a much larger clone lies one base away. The J gene is TRBJ1-2, the V gene TRBV10-2, with D unresolved. This CDR3 is built from 13 residues. Per the germline V gene, CDR1 is WSHSY and CDR2 is SAAADI. CDR3 residues: CASSELGAYDYTF. The CDR3 DNA sequence: TGCGCCAGCAGTGAGTTGGGCGCCTATGACTACACCTTC.

This clonotype was observed a few times. One end of the junction does not line up with germline, which may come from a read error. V gene TRBV6-5 combines with J gene TRBJ2-7; D perhaps matches TRBD2 (5 bases). The CDR3 covers 14 residues. The germline V gene has CDR1 MNHEY and CDR2 SVGAGI. The CDR3 DNA is TGCGCCAGCAGTTCGTCCCCGGGGAACTACGAGCAGTACTTC. It yields the protein CASSSSPGNYEQYF.

In its sample, this clonotype was seen many times. The chain links TRBV4-1 to TRBJ1-4; D remains ambiguous. Germline V gives CDR1 MGHRA, CDR2 YSYEKL. The CDR3 consists of 16 residues. Deletions cut 4 bases from V and 0 bases from J, with 12 bases between. Here the CDR3 DNA reads TGCGCCAGCAGCCGCGCATCGACTGCAACTAATGAAAAACTGTTTTTT. This gives the protein CASSRASTATNEKLFF.

This clonotype was found a few times. The V and J genes are TRBV4-1 and TRBJ2-5; 9 nucleotides line up with TRBD2. CDR1 MGHRA and CDR2 YSYEKL come from the germline V gene. Germline trimming cut 6 bases from V and 11 bases from J; bases unmatched to any gene: 16. This CDR3 contains 15 residues. CDR3 protein: CASSPRGSGSDEQYF. CDR3 DNA sequence: TGCGCCAGCAGTCCCCGTGGTAGCGGGAGTGATGAGCAGTACTTC.

In its sample, this clonotype was seen a few times. The V gene is TRBV4-3, the J gene TRBJ2-1; D call uncertain. The J call could be wrong; TRBJ2-7 is a better fit for the DNA end. The CDR3 runs to 15 residues. CDR1 and CDR2 (germline): LGHNA, YSLEER. DNA for the CDR3: TGCGCCAGCAGCCAAGACTTCAGCACCTACAATGAGCAGTACTTC. This gives the protein CASSQDFSTYNEQYF.

This clonotype showed up many times. The chain recombines TRBV2 with TRBJ2-1, with D possibly matching TRBD2 (6 bases). The CDR3 is 15 amino acids. Germline V gene sequence: CDR1 SNHLY, CDR2 FYNNEI. Trimming cost V 2 bases and J 2 bases, with 10 bases left between them. The chain's CDR3 is CASSEQGGAYNEQFF. In DNA, the CDR3 is TGTGCCAGCAGTGAACAGGGAGGCGCCTACAATGAGCAGTTCTTC.

About this clonotype itself: At one end, the junction sequence differs from germline, possibly due to a read error. The chain is built from TRBV6-2 or TRBV6-3 and TRBJ2-1; D is perhaps TRBD2 (5 bases). CDR1 and CDR2 (germline): MNHEY, SVGEGT. The CDR3 totals 15 residues. The CDR3 DNA reads TGTGCCAGCAGTTACTCTTTTGAGGGTGGCAATGGGCAGTTCTTC. Amino acids: CASSYSFEGGNGQFF.

V and J are TRBV12-3 or TRBV12-4 and TRBJ1-4; a possible D gene is TRBD1 (6 bases). V lost 5 bases and J 11 bases, leaving 12 bases between the germline ends. There are 12 residues in the CDR3. CDR3 protein: CASSTGPGKLFF. The CDR3, as DNA: TGTGCCAGCAGTACAGGGCCCGGGAAACTGTTTTTT.

V usage is TRBV4-1 and J usage is TRBJ1-1; 10 bases match TRBD1. The ends lost 4 bases at V and 1 base at J; junction bases unmatched: 12. The V gene's germline CDR1 is MGHRA and CDR2 YSYEKL. The CDR3 extends over 18 amino acids. CDR3 residues: CASSLTRPGQGTNTEAFF. CDR3 DNA sequence: TGCGCCAGCAGCCTGACTAGACCGGGACAGGGGACGAACACTGAAGCTTTCTTT.

The chain carries TRBV5-1 and TRBJ1-2, with 7 nucleotides matching TRBD1. CDR1 and CDR2 from the germline V gene are SGHRS and YFSETQ. V trimming: 7 bases; J trimming: 2 bases; junction bases outside the gene matches: 5. The CDR3 contains 13 residues. The CDR3 DNA follows: TGCGCCAGCGGGGACAGCTGGAACTATGGCTACACCTTC. Its translation is CASGDSWNYGYTF.

This clonotype was seen a few times. Here the CDR3 reads CSATSLAPSSETQYF. CDR3 nucleotide sequence: TGCAGTGCCACCTCACTAGCACCGTCGTCAGAGACCCAGTACTTC. The rearrangement joins TRBV20-1 to TRBJ2-5; maybe TRBD2 (6 bases). CDR1 is DFQATT, CDR2 SNEGSKA, per germline (reference sequence). Trimming stripped 6 bases from V and 4 bases from J, with 21 bases between. This CDR3 region has 15 residues.

This clonotype was observed a handful of times. The J gene is TRBJ2-3, the V gene TRBV6-5; the D gene is possibly TRBD1 (5 bases). Germline V gene data show CDR1 as MNHEY and CDR2 as SVGAGI. CDR3 length: 14 residues. The V end lost 2 bases, the J end lost 4 bases, and 10 bases lay between the germline ends. CDR3 protein: CASSYGQGPDTQYF. CDR3 DNA: TGTGCCAGCAGTTACGGGCAGGGCCCAGATACGCAGTATTTT.

This chain uses TRBV4-2 with TRBJ2-3; the match to TRBD2 covers 13 bases. The junction had 5 bases not matched to a gene; V was cut back by 3 bases and J by 2 bases. The germline gives CDR1 LGHNA, CDR2 YNFKEQ. The CDR3 runs to 17 residues. The CDR3 DNA reads TGTGCCAGCAGCCAGGACGGACTAGCGGGAGCCACAGATACGCAGTATTTT. It is translated as CASSQDGLAGATDTQYF.

Ten or more counts support this clonotype. CDR3 protein: CSAPGQGTSGYTF. Written as DNA, the CDR3 is TGCAGTGCACCGGGACAGGGGACTTCTGGCTACACCTTC. This chain uses TRBV20-1 with TRBJ1-2; 10 bases match TRBD1. Trimming at V came to 6 bases and at J to 7 bases, leaving 8 bases not matched to a gene. CDR1 and CDR2 from the germline V gene are DFQATT and SNEGSKA (reference sequence). The CDR3 loop spans 13 amino acids.

This rearrangement joins TRBV7-2 to TRBJ2-4; tentatively, D is TRBD1 (5 bases). This CDR3 region has 14 residues. Germline assignment: CDR1 SGHTA and CDR2 FQGNSA. V lost 5 bases and J lost 7, with 15 bases in between. CDR3 amino acids: CASSVSGLRNIQYF. DNA for the CDR3: TGTGCCAGCAGCGTATCAGGGCTCCGGAACATTCAGTACTTC.

There are a few counts of this clonotype. The DNA is left out, because the CDR3 cannot be placed on it with certainty; the CDR3 is given as TCRdb lists it. The chain is built from TRBV21-1 and TRBJ2-7; the table calls TRBD1, which could not be checked here. TRBV21-1 counts as a pseudogene. The CDR3 is made up of 18 amino acids, end residues included. The CDR3 reads CASSKWGQGANSAYEQYF.

Regarding this clonotype: This may stem from a read error, because a much larger clone lies one nucleotide away. The V gene is TRBV28, the J gene TRBJ2-1; D remains ambiguous. From germline, CDR1 is MDHEN and CDR2 SYDVKM. This CDR3 comprises 14 residues. The germline V and J ends were trimmed by 4 bases and 0 bases, with 7 bases remaining between them. The chain's CDR3 is CASSWESSYNEQFF. CDR3 DNA: TGTGCCAGCAGTTGGGAAAGCTCCTACAATGAGCAGTTCTTC.

V is TRBV28 and J is TRBJ2-3; TRBD2 matches 9 bases. V was pared by 6 bases and J by 3 bases, with 4 bases of the junction left unmatched. CDR1 is MDHEN, CDR2 SYDVKM, per germline. This CDR3 spans 14 amino acids. The CDR3 DNA is TGTGCCAGCAGAGCCCTAGCGGGGACAGATACGCAGTATTTT. This encodes CASRALAGTDTQYF.

This clonotype was seen repeatedly, ten times or more. The chain has TRBV12-3 or TRBV12-4 and TRBJ2-1; 7 bases are shared with TRBD1. CDR3 length equals 13 residues. Trimming took 7 bases from V and 4 from J; bases not matched to a gene: 4. The CDR3 sequence is CASKEQGYNEQFF. In DNA, the CDR3 is TGTGCCAGCAAAGAACAGGGGTACAATGAGCAGTTCTTC.

The chain has TRBV7-2 and TRBJ1-1, with D uncertain. Trimming removed 5 bases at V and 0 bases at J, with 10 bases between. The V gene's germline CDR1 is SGHTA and CDR2 FQGNSA. CDR3 length: 14 residues. The CDR3 DNA is TGTGCCAGCAGCGCCGGGAGGGTGAACACTGAAGCTTTCTTT. It specifies CASSAGRVNTEAFF.